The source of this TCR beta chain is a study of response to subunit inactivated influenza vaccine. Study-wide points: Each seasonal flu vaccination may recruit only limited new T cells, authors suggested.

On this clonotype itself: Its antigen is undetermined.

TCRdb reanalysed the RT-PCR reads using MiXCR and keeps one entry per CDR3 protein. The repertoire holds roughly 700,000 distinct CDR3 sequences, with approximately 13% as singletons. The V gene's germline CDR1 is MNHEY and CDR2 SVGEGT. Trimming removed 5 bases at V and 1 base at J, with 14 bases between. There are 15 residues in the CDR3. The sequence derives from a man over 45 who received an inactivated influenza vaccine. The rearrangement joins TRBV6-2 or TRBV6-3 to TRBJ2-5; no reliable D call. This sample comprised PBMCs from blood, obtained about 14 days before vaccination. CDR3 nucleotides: TGTGCCAGCAGTCCCTATGGGAAGATCCAAGAGACCCAGTACTTC. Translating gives CASSPYGKIQETQYF.